The 23 T cell receptor beta chains below come from one sample, sequenced in a study of beta chain features in type 1 diabetes. Expressed TCRB transcripts got sequenced, as all isolated RNA was reverse transcribed. Profiling relied on immunoSEQ multiplex PCR, and the TCRdb table lists in-frame clones only, not all of them. The sample includes more than 250,000 clones, roughly 25% of them seen just once. Broader study findings: Among patients with Type 1 diabetes, TCRB CDR3s were moderately but significantly shorter in every one of the four CD4+ subsets.

These TCRs' antigens remain unknown. What was sequenced was naive CD4+ T cells from blood. The receptors here all came from a woman aged 25 to 39 with type 1 diabetes.

CDR3 sequence: CASSITGTPISNEQFF. The CDR3 coding sequence is TGTGCCAGTAGTATAACCGGGACTCCGATTTCCAATGAGCAGTTCTTC. The rearrangement links TRBV19 to TRBJ2-1; the D gene is possibly TRBD2 (6 bases). CDR1 is LNHDA, CDR2 SQIVND, per germline (reference sequence). CDR3 size: 16 residues. Trimming stripped 2 bases from V and 6 bases from J, with 17 bases between. Full variable domain (rest looked up from reference TRBV19 and TRBJ2-1): DGGITQSPKYLFRKEGQNVTLSCEQNLNHDAMYWYRQDPGQGLRLIYYSQIVNDFQKGDIAEGYSVSREKKESFPLTVTSAQKNPTAFYLCASSITGTPISNEQFFGPGTRLTVL.

The chain links TRBV19 to TRBJ1-1; D might be TRBD1 (5 bases). CDR3 length equals 14 residues. Deletions cut 3 bases from V and 4 bases from J, with 12 bases between. Germline-derived CDR1 and CDR2 are LNHDA and SQIVND (reference sequence). This chain's CDR3 is CASSIRAGGTEAFF. CDR3 bases: TGTGCCAGTAGTATTCGAGCCGGGGGCACTGAAGCTTTCTTT.

This clone turned up a few times. DNA for the CDR3: TGTGCCAGCAGCGGAGCAGATACGCAGTATTTT. Amino acids: CASSGADTQYF. The chain links TRBV9 to TRBJ2-3, with D unclear. CDR1 and CDR2 (germline): SGDLS, YYNGEE. Trimming shortened V by 3 bases and J by 4 bases, and 3 bases separated the two germline ends. The CDR3 totals 11 residues.

This chain joins TRBV7-8 and TRBJ2-1; 11 bases line up with TRBD2. This CDR3 contains 18 residues. V shed 5 bases, J shed 6 bases, and the junction held 15 bases outside the gene matches. Germline V CDR1 and CDR2: SGHVS, FQNEAQ. CDR3 DNA sequence: TGTGCCAGCAGCGAGACTGAACCGGGACTAGCGGCCTCCAATGAGCAGTTCTTC. The encoded protein is CASSETEPGLAASNEQFF.

The chain carries TRBV29-1 and TRBJ2-7, with D unclear. The V end was cut by 7 bases, the J end by 5 bases, with 15 bases between. CDR3 length equals 12 residues. Looked up from germline, CDR1 is SQVTM and CDR2 is ANQGSEA. The CDR3 region has the DNA TGCAGCGGGAGCAGTCTTCGAAACGAGCAGTACTTC. It is translated as CSGSSLRNEQYF.

The CDR3 DNA reads TGTGCCAGCAGTTCCCCCGAGAGGTATGGCTACACCTTC. Its protein is CASSSPERYGYTF. The chain joins TRBV28 to TRBJ1-2; D uncertain. Germline values: CDR1 MDHEN, CDR2 SYDVKM. The CDR3 covers 13 residues. V lost 4 bases, J lost 5 bases, and 11 bases lay in between.

This clone was detected only a few times. The chain couples TRBV7-9 to TRBJ2-5; 15 nucleotides align to TRBD2. Losses at the gene ends were 2 bases for V and 5 bases for J; bases not matched to a gene: 12. The germline V gene has CDR1 SEHNR and CDR2 FQNEAQ (reference sequence). The length of the CDR3 is 19 residues. The DNA for the CDR3 is TGTGCCAGCAGCTTAATCCGTGGGACTAGCGGGAGGACCGAGGAGACCCAGTACTTC. As protein: CASSLIRGTSGRTEETQYF.

The gene calls are TRBV4-2 and TRBJ2-7; 8 bases match TRBD1. Per the germline V gene, CDR1 is LGHNA and CDR2 is YNFKEQ. Losses at the gene ends were 6 bases for V and 3 bases for J; bases not matched to a gene: 4. This CDR3 comprises 13 residues. The CDR3 bases are TGTGCCAGCAGGGCTGGACAGGGCTACGAGCAGTACTTC. Translating gives CASRAGQGYEQYF.

The CDR3 here is CASTAGTGVTYEQYF. CDR3 DNA sequence: TGTGCCAGCACCGCCGGGACAGGGGTCACCTACGAGCAGTACTTC. The V call is TRBV7-9, the J call TRBJ2-7; 10 nucleotides agree with TRBD1. The V segment lost 7 bases and the J segment 2 bases; nucleotides outside the gene matches: 8. CDR1 and CDR2 (germline): SEHNR, FQNEAQ (reference sequence). The CDR3 runs 15 residues.

The sample holds a few counts of this clone. This sequence joins TRBV30 and TRBJ2-7; 7 nucleotides align to TRBD1. There are 14 residues in the CDR3. Trimming cost V 3 bases and J 1 base; bases outside gene matches: 6. The germline gives CDR1 GTSNPN, CDR2 SVGIG (reference sequence). Written as DNA, the CDR3 is TGTGCCTGGAGCTCCAGGGGGTTTTCCTACGAGCAGTACTTC. Translating it yields CAWSSRGFSYEQYF.

This clone has just a few counts. This chain links TRBV5-1 with TRBJ1-1; D gene unclear. The V and J ends lost 3 bases and 8 bases respectively, with 14 bases between them. The CDR3 length is 13 residues. The germline V gene has CDR1 SGHRS and CDR2 YFSETQ. The CDR3 region is CASSSTGKEEAFF. CDR3 nucleotides: TGCGCCAGCAGCTCGACCGGGAAGGAAGAAGCTTTCTTT.

The J gene is TRBJ1-1, the V gene TRBV5-1; 8 positions match TRBD1. V shed 2 bases and J 2 bases; nucleotides not matched to a gene: 5. Germline V CDR1 and CDR2: SGHRS, YFSETQ. The CDR3 runs 15 residues. This CDR3 is CASSFTTGGNTEAFF. In DNA, the CDR3 is TGCGCCAGCAGCTTTACAACAGGGGGAAACACTGAAGCTTTCTTT.

The chain couples TRBV5-1 to TRBJ2-7; TRBD1 agrees at 8 bases. CDR3 length: 14 residues. V lost 4 bases, J lost 1 base, and 4 bases stayed unmatched. CDR1 and CDR2 (germline): SGHRS, YFSETQ. In DNA form, the CDR3 reads TGCGCCAGCAGCGCTCAGGGGGCTTCCTACGAGCAGTACTTC. Residues: CASSAQGASYEQYF.

The J gene is TRBJ1-1, the V gene TRBV29-1; 9 bases agree with TRBD1. Germline V gives CDR1 SQVTM, CDR2 ANQGSEA. CDR3 length: 13 residues. The J segment lost 10 bases and the V segment lost 2 bases, leaving 8 bases of the junction unmatched. The CDR3, as DNA: TGCAGCGTTGAATGGGGACAGGGCGGCGGAGCTTTCTTT. Protein product: CSVEWGQGGGAFF.

This chain uses TRBV28 with TRBJ1-5, with D maybe TRBD1 (6 bases). CDR3 size: 12 residues. The V end lost 7 bases, the J end lost 7 bases, and 11 bases lay between the germline ends. Germline values: CDR1 MDHEN, CDR2 SYDVKM. The CDR3 sequence is CASTGVGQPQHF. The DNA for the CDR3 is TGTGCCAGCACAGGGGTTGGGCAGCCCCAGCATTTT.

The rearrangement joins TRBV29-1 to TRBJ2-3, with D unclear. This CDR3 has 13 amino acids. V shed 3 bases and J shed 1 base, with 8 bases lying between them. Germline CDR1 SQVTM, CDR2 ANQGSEA. CDR3 bases: TGCAGCGTTGAGATCCCAGGCACAGATACGCAGTATTTT. It is translated as CSVEIPGTDTQYF.

The sample holds a few counts of this clone. This sequence joins TRBV5-1 and TRBJ2-7, with no clear D. CDR3 size: 11 residues. V gave up 0 bases and J gave up 6 bases, with 4 bases separating them. The germline gives CDR1 SGHRS, CDR2 YFSETQ. The CDR3: CASSLESEQYF. CDR3 coding DNA: TGCGCCAGCAGCTTGGAGAGCGAGCAGTACTTC.

The CDR3 DNA reads as TGCGCCAGCAGTGAGTTGGCCACGGGAGGGACCCAGTACTTC. Translation gives CASSELATGGTQYF. The J gene is TRBJ2-5, the V gene TRBV10-2; 7 bases are shared with TRBD2. This CDR3 is 14 amino acids long. The trim removed 1 base at V and 7 bases at J, leaving 6 bases unmatched. CDR1 is WSHSY and CDR2 is SAAADI in the germline V gene.

This clone occurred a few times. The CDR3 nucleotides read TGCGCCAGCAGCCCCAGGGTGGGGGGGACCCAGTACTTC. Translating gives CASSPRVGGTQYF. This chain uses TRBV4-1 with TRBJ2-5, with D tentatively TRBD2 (6 bases). V shed 4 bases and J shed 7 bases, with 13 bases lying between them. From germline, CDR1 is MGHRA and CDR2 YSYEKL. The CDR3 contains 13 residues.

This clone was detected a few times. The CDR3, as DNA: TGTGCCTGGAGTGCGGGAAGCGGGAGTTTGAACACCGGGGAGCTGTTTTTT. Translating gives CAWSAGSGSLNTGELFF. J is TRBJ2-2 and V is TRBV30; 8 bases agree with TRBD2. The CDR3 consists of 17 residues. After removal of 1 base from V and 1 base from J, the junction contained 8 bases not matched to a gene. Germline V gene data show CDR1 as GTSNPN and CDR2 as SVGIG (reference sequence).

The sample holds a few counts of this clone. The J gene is TRBJ2-3, the V gene TRBV7-6; D gene unclear. This CDR3 has 15 amino acids. V shed 1 base and J shed 0 bases, with 8 bases lying between them. Germline loops: CDR1 SGHVS, CDR2 FNYEAQ. The CDR3 loop is CASSLGRLSTDTQYF. In nucleotides, the CDR3 is TGTGCCAGCAGCTTAGGGAGACTTAGCACAGATACGCAGTATTTT.

The chain joins TRBV30 to TRBJ2-7; D call uncertain. V was pared by 5 bases and J by 2 bases, with 10 bases between. The CDR3 consists of 12 residues. The V gene's germline CDR1 is GTSNPN and CDR2 SVGIG (reference sequence). As DNA, the CDR3 is TGTGCCTGGGGAGTGACGACCTACGAGCAGTACTTC. This encodes CAWGVTTYEQYF. Full variable domain (rest looked up from reference TRBV30 and TRBJ2-7): SQTIHQWPATLVQPVGSPLSLECTVEGTSNPNLYWYRQAAGRGLQLLFYSVGIGQISSEVPQNLSASRPQDRQFILSSKKLLLSDSGFYLCAWGVTTYEQYFGPGTRLTVT.

This clone came up a few times. The sample contains more than one DNA sequence encoding this CDR3. The gene calls are TRBV18 and TRBJ2-7; possibly TRBD2 for D (5 bases). V was trimmed by 3 bases and J by 1 base, leaving 7 bases between them. This CDR3 comprises 13 residues. From germline, CDR1 is KGHSH and CDR2 LQKENI. The CDR3 loop reads CASSPPGSYEQYF. The CDR3 nucleotides are TGTGCCAGCTCACCTCCGGGGTCCTACGAGCAGTACTTC.